Shown below are 18 T cell receptor beta chains from a single sample sequenced in a study of T cells in Graves' hyperthyroidism and ophthalmopathy. The investigators amplified TCR beta CDR3 regions from RNA transcripts. During a first-round RT-PCR of the TCR CDR3, the HTBI primer set was used. MiXCR, run by TCRdb on the multiplex PCR reads, gives a single entry per CDR3 protein. The sample yields around 580,000 distinct CDR3 sequences, approximately 15% seen once. The sequenced sample consisted of blood. These receptor sequences come from a woman aged 18-30 years with Graves' hyperthyroidism.

The chain recombines TRBV20-1 with TRBJ1-4; a possible D gene is TRBD1 (6 bases). This CDR3 comprises 15 residues. Trimming removed 4 bases at V and 4 bases at J, with 16 bases between. Germline V gene sequence: CDR1 DFQATT, CDR2 SNEGSKA (reference sequence). DNA for the CDR3: TGCAGTGCTACGGGCAGGGGCGGGTATAATGAAAAACTGTTTTTT. Amino acid sequence: CSATGRGGYNEKLFF.

This chain connects TRBV12-3 or TRBV12-4 to TRBJ1-1; the D is unclear. Trimming shortened V by 5 bases and J by 5 bases, and 12 bases separated the two germline ends. The CDR3 length is 13 residues. CDR3 residues: CASSQPDGTEAFF. Written as DNA, the CDR3 is TGTGCCAGCAGTCAACCAGACGGGACTGAAGCTTTCTTT.

This clonotype has just a few counts. The genes are TRBV18 and TRBJ2-7; TRBD1 aligns across 10 bases. Germline CDR1 and CDR2: KGHSH and LQKENI. The CDR3 is 15 residues long. The V and J ends lost 6 bases and 2 bases, in that order; junction bases with no gene match: 7. CDR3 coding DNA: TGTGCCAGCTCCCGCGGGACAGGGGAAACCTACGAGCAGTACTTC. Amino acids: CASSRGTGETYEQYF.

V and J are TRBV6-4 and TRBJ2-2; D ambiguous. V lost 0 bases to trimming and J lost 6 bases, with 8 bases between them. Germline V gene sequence: CDR1 MRHNA, CDR2 SNTAGT. There are 14 residues in the CDR3. CDR3 bases: TGTGCCAGCAGTGACTCCACGTCACCCGGGGAGCTGTTTTTT. Translated: CASSDSTSPGELFF.

The chain combines TRBV20-1 with TRBJ2-3; 9 bases are a match to TRBD2. Per germline, CDR1 DFQATT and CDR2 SNEGSKA (reference sequence). The V gene end was trimmed by 0 bases and the J gene end by 4 bases; junction bases not matched to a gene: 5. CDR3 length equals 15 residues. The CDR3 DNA reads TGCAGTGCTAGAGAGGTAGCGGGAGTCGCAGATACGCAGTATTTT. Translation gives CSAREVAGVADTQYF.

V and J are TRBV2 and TRBJ1-4, with TRBD1 matching 7 bases. Germline assignment: CDR1 SNHLY and CDR2 FYNNEI. V gave up 7 bases and J gave up 7 bases; unmatched junction bases: 9. CDR3 length: 14 amino acids. CDR3 amino acids: CASNFAQGPEKLFF. CDR3 sequence (DNA): TGTGCCAGCAATTTCGCACAGGGGCCTGAAAAACTGTTTTTT.

This rearrangement joins TRBV27 to TRBJ2-6; D uncertain. The V gene's germline CDR1 is MNHEY and CDR2 SMNVEV (reference sequence). V was shortened by 5 bases and J by 0 bases, with 14 bases between the two germline ends. This CDR3 has 17 residues. CDR3 region: CASSPKSRFSGANVLTF. The CDR3 coding sequence is TGTGCCAGCAGTCCTAAAAGCAGGTTCTCTGGGGCCAACGTCCTGACTTTC.

Many counts were recorded for this clonotype. V gene TRBV11-2 combines with J gene TRBJ2-5; D gene ambiguous. CDR1 SGHAT and CDR2 FQNNGV come from the germline V gene. V was cut by 1 base and J by 3 bases, with 12 bases left in between. The CDR3 runs 15 residues. The CDR3 region has the DNA TGTGCCAGCAGCTTAGTTAAGACTTTTGAAGAGACCCAGTACTTC. It yields the protein CASSLVKTFEETQYF.

This clonotype was seen only a few times. The chain employs TRBV28 and TRBJ2-3; 7 bases map to TRBD1. Unmatched junction bases numbered 6, after V lost 6 bases and J lost 0 bases. Germline V lookup: CDR1 MDHEN, CDR2 SYDVKM. CDR3 length equals 15 residues. This CDR3 is CASRRQGGSTDTQYF. In DNA form, the CDR3 reads TGTGCCAGCAGGCGACAAGGGGGCAGCACAGATACGCAGTATTTT.

This clonotype was observed a handful of times. The chain uses TRBV24-1 and TRBJ2-1; D may be TRBD1 or TRBD2 (5 bases each). CDR1 and CDR2 (germline): KGHDR, SFDVKD. Deletions cut 2 bases from V and 5 bases from J, with 18 bases between. This CDR3 region has 17 residues. The DNA for the CDR3 is TGTGCCACCAGTGATTCACGCCCTGGGACGGTCGACAATGAGCAGTTCTTC. The encoded protein is CATSDSRPGTVDNEQFF.

This clonotype was observed at least ten times. The rearrangement joins TRBV24-1 to TRBJ2-5, with a weak D call TRBD2 (5 bases). The V end lost 3 bases, the J end lost 5 bases, and 15 bases lay between the germline ends. CDR3 size: 15 residues. Germline CDR1 and CDR2: KGHDR and SFDVKD. For the CDR3, the DNA is TGTGCCACCAGTGATCTTAGACATGGCGGGGAGACCCAGTACTTC. Amino acids: CATSDLRHGGETQYF.

V and J are TRBV29-1 and TRBJ2-2; no definite D call. CDR3 size: 13 residues. V lost 5 bases to trimming and J lost 5 bases, with 12 bases between them. CDR1 and CDR2 from the germline V gene are SQVTM and ANQGSEA. The DNA for the CDR3 is TGCAGCGTTACCCCCGCAGCTACCGGGGAGCTGTTTTTT. Protein product: CSVTPAATGELFF.

The V gene is TRBV28, the J gene TRBJ2-7; 11 bases align to TRBD2. V shed 5 bases, J shed 2 bases, and the junction held 8 bases outside the gene matches. The CDR3 loop spans 16 amino acids. Per the germline V gene, CDR1 is MDHEN and CDR2 is SYDVKM. In DNA form, the CDR3 reads TGTGCCAGCAGTCCCGTAGCGGGAGGGAAGGCCTACGAGCAGTACTTC. Its protein product is CASSPVAGGKAYEQYF.

This clonotype was counted only a few times. The chain carries TRBV12-3 or TRBV12-4 and TRBJ1-1; 7 bases match TRBD1. The CDR3 totals 13 residues. J lost 5 bases, V lost 8 bases, and 8 bases had no gene match. The CDR3 here is CASSRGGETEAFF. The CDR3 DNA follows: TGTGCCAGCTCGAGAGGGGGCGAGACTGAAGCTTTCTTT.

There are many counts of this clonotype. The chain couples TRBV6-4 to TRBJ2-1; maybe TRBD2 (6 bases). CDR3 length equals 15 residues. V lost 0 bases and J 0 bases, leaving 6 bases between the germline ends. Germline loops: CDR1 MRHNA, CDR2 SNTAGT. The CDR3 loop is CASSDSSGSYNEQFF. In nucleotides, the CDR3 is TGTGCCAGCAGTGACTCTAGCGGCTCCTACAATGAGCAGTTCTTC.

This chain joins TRBV7-9 and TRBJ1-3; 7 positions match TRBD1. V lost 4 bases, J lost 5 bases, and 8 bases stayed unmatched. The germline V gene encodes CDR1 SEHNR and CDR2 FQNEAQ (reference sequence). This CDR3 contains 15 residues. The CDR3 sequence: CASSYRQGLRNTIYF. The CDR3 DNA reads TGTGCCAGCAGCTACAGACAGGGTTTAAGAAACACCATATATTTT.

This clonotype has at least ten counts. V is TRBV11-2 and J is TRBJ2-4; 10 bases fit TRBD1. CDR3 length equals 17 residues. V gave up 5 bases and J gave up 1 base; unmatched junction bases: 8. Germline V CDR1 and CDR2: SGHAT, FQNNGV. For the CDR3, the DNA is TGTGCCAGCAGCAACTCAGACAGGGGGCTGGCCAAAAACATTCAGTACTTC. Amino acid sequence: CASSNSDRGLAKNIQYF.

This clonotype was observed many times. The V and J genes are TRBV13 and TRBJ2-7, with D unresolved. Looked up from germline, CDR1 is PRHDT and CDR2 is FYEKMQ (reference sequence). CDR3 length equals 14 residues. The germline V and J ends were trimmed by 4 bases and 0 bases, with 10 bases remaining between them. This CDR3 reads CASSSFGPSYEQYF. The CDR3 DNA reads as TGTGCCAGCAGCTCATTTGGCCCCTCCTACGAGCAGTACTTC.